This T cell receptor (beta chain) appears in the sequencing data of a study of blood T cell repertoires in COVID-19. Study details: From T cells, B-cell-depleted T cells, or PBMCs came the material, which was cDNA or gDNA.

The germline gives CDR1 SGHRS, CDR2 YFSETQ. CDR3 length: 14 amino acids. The V segment lost 5 bases and the J segment 7 bases; nucleotides outside the gene matches: 6. TCRdb's copy holds only in-frame clones and misses some; the assay was immunoSEQ multiplex PCR. The sample contains roughly 250,000 clones, approximately 87% of which appear only once. What was sequenced was peripheral blood. The receptor was isolated from a human donor in a cohort sampled during active COVID-19. The V call is TRBV5-1, the J call TRBJ2-3; 11 positions agree with TRBD2. The CDR3 bases are TGCGCCAGCAGGCCCGGGACTAGCGGTTATACGCAGTATTTT. Translated, it gives CASRPGTSGYTQYF.